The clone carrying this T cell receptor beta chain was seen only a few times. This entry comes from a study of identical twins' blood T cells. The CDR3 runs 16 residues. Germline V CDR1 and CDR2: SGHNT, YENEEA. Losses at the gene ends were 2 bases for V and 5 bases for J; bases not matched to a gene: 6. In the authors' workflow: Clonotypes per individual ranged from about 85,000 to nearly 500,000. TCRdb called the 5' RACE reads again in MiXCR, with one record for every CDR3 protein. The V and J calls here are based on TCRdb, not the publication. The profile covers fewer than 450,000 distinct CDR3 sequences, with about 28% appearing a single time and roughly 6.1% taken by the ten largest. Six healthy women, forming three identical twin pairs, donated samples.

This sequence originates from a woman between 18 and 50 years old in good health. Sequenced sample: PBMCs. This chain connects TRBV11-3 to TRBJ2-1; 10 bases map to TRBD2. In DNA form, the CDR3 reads TGTGCCAGCAGCTTATCTAGCGGGAGAGCGCACAATGAGCAGTTCTTC. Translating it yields CASSLSSGRAHNEQFF.